This entry describes one TCR beta chain. Authors' analysis steps: Cell counts per sample came from amplifying reference gene primers. Measured with immunoSEQ multiplex PCR; TCRdb has only the in-frame clones, and not every one. V, J and clone size are taken as reported in that table, and D and trimming were inferred from the DNA itself. Of 130,000 to 150,000 clones listed, approximately 86% were seen once; the top ten hold roughly 1.9%. CDR1 is MNHEY and CDR2 is SMNVEV in the germline V gene (reference sequence). The length of the CDR3 is 15 residues. J was trimmed by 6 bases and V by 2 bases; bases with no gene match: 9. The data were obtained in a study of blood T cell repertoires in COVID-19. Study-level information: Specimens from acute and convalescent COVID-19 originated in the United States, Italy and Spain. In each case, the material was cDNA or gDNA derived from T cells, B-cell-depleted T cells, or PBMCs.

The chain recombines TRBV27 with TRBJ1-1; 7 bases fit TRBD1. This clonotype was sampled from a man aged 65-85 years with acute or convalescent COVID-19. Specimen: peripheral blood. This chain's CDR3 is CASSLGTQGVSEAFF. The DNA for the CDR3 is TGTGCCAGCAGTTTAGGGACCCAGGGGGTCTCTGAAGCTTTCTTT.